These T cell receptor beta chains were read from a single sample in a study of T cells in Graves' hyperthyroidism and ophthalmopathy. MiXCR, applied by TCRdb to the multiplex PCR reads, yields one record per CDR3 protein. The repertoire has fewer than 550,000 distinct CDR3 sequences, around 24% of them found once; the top ten carry around 11%. The material sequenced was blood. These receptors were obtained from a woman younger than 45 with Graves' ophthalmopathy. Each CDR3 is given with its conserved first and last residue. Each record gives: J gene, D gene, clone size, V gene, CDR3 DNA, CDR3 protein. D genes are given only for firm matches. Size is omitted from some rows. Given values are once, few, many or a class for expanded clones.

J gene: TRBJ1-1; D gene: TRBD1; clone size: many; V gene: TRBV10-3; CDR3 DNA: TGTGCCATCAGCCGACAGGGGGGGACTGAAGCTTTCTTT; CDR3 protein: CAISRQGGTEAFF
J gene: TRBJ1-5; D gene: TRBD1; clone size: many; V gene: TRBV4-3; CDR3 DNA: TGCGCCAGCAGCCAAGGTTATTGGGACAGTAGTCAGCCCCAGCATTTT; CDR3 protein: CASSQGYWDSSQPQHF
J gene: TRBJ1-2; D gene: -; clone size: few; V gene: TRBV29-1; CDR3 DNA: TGCAGCGTTTATGAAGGGACCCCCTATGGCTACACCTTC; CDR3 protein: CSVYEGTPYGYTF
J gene: TRBJ2-2; D gene: -; clone size: -; V gene: TRBV6-5; CDR3 DNA: TGTGCCAGCAGTTACCTGCAGCCATCGAACACCGGGGAGCTGTTTTTT; CDR3 protein: CASSYLQPSNTGELFF
J gene: TRBJ2-7; D gene: -; clone size: -; V gene: TRBV29-1; CDR3 DNA: TGCAGCGTCGAGGGGATTTCTCCTCGTGAGCAGTACTTC; CDR3 protein: CSVEGISPREQYF
J gene: TRBJ1-2; D gene: -; clone size: many; V gene: TRBV6-5; CDR3 DNA: TGTGCCAGCAGTTTACAGGGTAGCTACACCTTC; CDR3 protein: CASSLQGSYTF
J gene: TRBJ1-2; D gene: TRBD1; clone size: -; V gene: TRBV4-3; CDR3 DNA: TGCGCCAGCAGCCAAAACCTTAGGACAGGGGAAAATGGCTACACCTTC; CDR3 protein: CASSQNLRTGENGYTF
J gene: TRBJ2-7; D gene: TRBD2; clone size: many; V gene: TRBV12-3/TRBV12-4; CDR3 DNA: TGTGCCAGCAGTTTATCGTTTAGGACTAGCGGACCTTCCTACGAGCAGTACTTC; CDR3 protein: CASSLSFRTSGPSYEQYF
J gene: TRBJ2-7; D gene: TRBD1; clone size: -; V gene: TRBV28; CDR3 DNA: TGTGCCAGTACACCCCCGGGACAGACCTACGAGCAGTACTTC; CDR3 protein: CASTPPGQTYEQYF
J gene: TRBJ1-2; D gene: -; clone size: many; V gene: TRBV4-3; CDR3 DNA: TGCGCCAGCAGCCAAGATGGAAGGGGCGACATGAACTATGGCTACACCTTC; CDR3 protein: CASSQDGRGDMNYGYTF
J gene: TRBJ1-2; D gene: -; clone size: -; V gene: TRBV28; CDR3 DNA: TGTGCCAGCAGCGGGACCGTTGGCTACACCTTC; CDR3 protein: CASSGTVGYTF
J gene: TRBJ1-1; D gene: -; clone size: -; V gene: TRBV11-2; CDR3 DNA: TGTGCCAGCAGCTTAGTGGACTCCTCGGGGAACACTGAAGCTTTCTTT; CDR3 protein: CASSLVDSSGNTEAFF
J gene: TRBJ2-7; D gene: -; clone size: many; V gene: TRBV3-1; CDR3 DNA: TGTGCCAGCAGCCCATCACGGGGCCACTACGAGCAGTACTTC; CDR3 protein: CASSPSRGHYEQYF
J gene: TRBJ1-1; D gene: -; clone size: many; V gene: TRBV2; CDR3 DNA: TGTGCCAGCAGTGAAGAGACACAGAACACTGAAGCTTTCTTT; CDR3 protein: CASSEETQNTEAFF
J gene: TRBJ1-1; D gene: -; clone size: many; V gene: TRBV10-3; CDR3 DNA: TGTGCCACGGGGGGAGGGGCTCAGGTGGACACTGAAGCTTTCTTT; CDR3 protein: CATGGGAQVDTEAFF
J gene: TRBJ2-5; D gene: -; clone size: many; V gene: TRBV4-2; CDR3 DNA: TGTGCCAGCAGCCAAGATGGCCTAGTAGGAGAGACCCAGTACTTC; CDR3 protein: CASSQDGLVGETQYF
J gene: TRBJ2-7; D gene: -; clone size: -; V gene: TRBV7-2; CDR3 DNA: TGTGCCAGCAGCTTTAGTTGGGGTAACGAGCAGTACTTC; CDR3 protein: CASSFSWGNEQYF
J gene: TRBJ1-1; D gene: -; clone size: -; V gene: TRBV9; CDR3 DNA: TGTGCCAGCAGCGTAGGAGGGAGGGGCACTGAAGCTTTCTTT; CDR3 protein: CASSVGGRGTEAFF
J gene: TRBJ1-1; D gene: TRBD1; clone size: many; V gene: TRBV29-1; CDR3 DNA: TGCAGCGCTTGGACAGGGGGGAACACTGAAGCTTTCTTT; CDR3 protein: CSAWTGGNTEAFF
J gene: TRBJ2-1; D gene: TRBD1; clone size: few; V gene: TRBV12-3/TRBV12-4; CDR3 DNA: TGTGCCAGCAGTCCAGGGACAGGCCAAAATGAGCAGTTCTTC; CDR3 protein: CASSPGTGQNEQFF